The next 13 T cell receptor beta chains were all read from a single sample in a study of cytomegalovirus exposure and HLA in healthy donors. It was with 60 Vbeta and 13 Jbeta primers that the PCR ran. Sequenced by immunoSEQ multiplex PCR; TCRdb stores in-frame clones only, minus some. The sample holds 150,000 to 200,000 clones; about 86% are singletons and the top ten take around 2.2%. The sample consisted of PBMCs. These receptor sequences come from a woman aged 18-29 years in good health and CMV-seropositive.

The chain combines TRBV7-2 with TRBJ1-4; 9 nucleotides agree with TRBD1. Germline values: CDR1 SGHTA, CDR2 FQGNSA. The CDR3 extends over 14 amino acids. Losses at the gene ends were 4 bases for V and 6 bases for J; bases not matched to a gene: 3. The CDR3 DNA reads TGTGCCAGCAGCTCGGGACAGGGTCATGAAAAACTGTTTTTT. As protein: CASSSGQGHEKLFF.

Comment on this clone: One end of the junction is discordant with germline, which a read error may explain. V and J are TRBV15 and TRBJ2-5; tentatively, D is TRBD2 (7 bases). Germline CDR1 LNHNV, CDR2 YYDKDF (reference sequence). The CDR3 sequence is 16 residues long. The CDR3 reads CATGRDSRGGGETQYF. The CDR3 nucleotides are TGTGCCACCGGCAGAGATAGCAGGGGCGGGGGAGAGACCCAGTACTTC.

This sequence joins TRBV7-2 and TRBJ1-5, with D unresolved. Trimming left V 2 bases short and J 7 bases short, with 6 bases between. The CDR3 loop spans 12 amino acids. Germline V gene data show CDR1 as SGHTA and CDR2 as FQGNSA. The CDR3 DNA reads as TGTGCCAGCAGCTTACTACAGCAGCCCCAGCATTTT. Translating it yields CASSLLQQPQHF.

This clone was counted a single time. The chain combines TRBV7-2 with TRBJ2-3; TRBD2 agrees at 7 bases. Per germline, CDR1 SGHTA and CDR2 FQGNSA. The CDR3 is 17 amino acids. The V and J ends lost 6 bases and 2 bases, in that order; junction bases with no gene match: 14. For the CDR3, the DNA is TGTGCCAGCAGTCCGGGGGGTCCGACCACCACCACAGATACGCAGTATTTT. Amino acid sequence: CASSPGGPTTTTDTQYF. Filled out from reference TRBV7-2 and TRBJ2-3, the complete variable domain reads GAGVSQSPSNKVTEKGKDVELRCDPISGHTALYWYRQSLGQGLEFLIYFQGNSAPDKSGLPSDRFSAERTGGSVSTLTIQRTQQEDSAVYLCASSPGGPTTTTDTQYFGPGTRLTVL.

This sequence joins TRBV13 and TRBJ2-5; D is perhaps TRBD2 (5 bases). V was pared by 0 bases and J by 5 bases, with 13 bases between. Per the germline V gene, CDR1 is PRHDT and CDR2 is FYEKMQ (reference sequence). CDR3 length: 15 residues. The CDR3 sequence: CASSLGSAVVETQYF. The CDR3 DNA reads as TGTGCCAGCAGCTTAGGTAGCGCCGTTGTGGAGACCCAGTACTTC. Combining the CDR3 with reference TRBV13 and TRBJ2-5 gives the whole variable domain AAGVIQSPRHLIKEKRETATLKCYPIPRHDTVYWYQQGPGQDPQFLISFYEKMQSDKGSIPDRFSAQQFSDYHSELNMSSLELGDSALYFCASSLGSAVVETQYFGPGTRLLVL.

The CDR3 sequence is CAWSKNSQAEKLFF. The CDR3 DNA reads TGTGCCTGGAGTAAGAACAGTCAAGCTGAAAAACTGTTTTTT. The rearrangement links TRBV30 to TRBJ1-4; D is uncertain. The V gene's germline CDR1 is GTSNPN and CDR2 SVGIG (reference sequence). The CDR3 totals 14 residues. V was cut by 2 bases and J by 7 bases, with 14 bases left in between.

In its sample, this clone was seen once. CDR3 region: CASSGRLAGAQETQYF. The DNA of the CDR3 is TGTGCCAGCAGTGGCAGACTAGCGGGGGCCCAAGAGACCCAGTACTTC. This sequence joins TRBV6-1 and TRBJ2-5; the match to TRBD2 covers 12 bases. The CDR3 is 16 amino acids. Germline values: CDR1 MNHNS, CDR2 SASEGT. With 4 bases clipped from V and 1 base from J, the junction kept 4 bases outside the gene matches.

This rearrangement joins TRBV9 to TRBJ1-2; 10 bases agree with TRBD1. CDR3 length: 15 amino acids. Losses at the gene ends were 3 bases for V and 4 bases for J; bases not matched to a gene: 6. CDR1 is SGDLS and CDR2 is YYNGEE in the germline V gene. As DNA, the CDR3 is TGTGCCAGCAGCGGATTCCGGGACAGGGGCTATGGCTACACCTTC. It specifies CASSGFRDRGYGYTF.

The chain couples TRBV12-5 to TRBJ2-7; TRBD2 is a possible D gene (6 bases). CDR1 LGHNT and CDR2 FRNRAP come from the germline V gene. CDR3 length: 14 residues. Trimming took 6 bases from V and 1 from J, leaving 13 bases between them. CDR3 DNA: TGTGCTAGTGGCCGTCCGGGGGATTCCTACGAGCAGTACTTC. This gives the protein CASGRPGDSYEQYF.

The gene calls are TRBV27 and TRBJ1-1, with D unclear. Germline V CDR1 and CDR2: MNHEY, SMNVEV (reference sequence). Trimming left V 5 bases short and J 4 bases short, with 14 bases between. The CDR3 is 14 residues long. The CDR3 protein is CASSIRSGATEAFF. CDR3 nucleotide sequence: TGTGCCAGCAGTATAAGGAGCGGTGCCACTGAAGCTTTCTTT.

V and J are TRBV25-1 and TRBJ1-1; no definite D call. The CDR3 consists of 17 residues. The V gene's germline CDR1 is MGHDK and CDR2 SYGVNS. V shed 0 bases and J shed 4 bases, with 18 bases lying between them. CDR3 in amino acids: CASSEYSGTGSGTEAFF. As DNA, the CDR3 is TGTGCCAGCAGTGAATATTCAGGAACGGGGTCCGGCACTGAAGCTTTCTTT.

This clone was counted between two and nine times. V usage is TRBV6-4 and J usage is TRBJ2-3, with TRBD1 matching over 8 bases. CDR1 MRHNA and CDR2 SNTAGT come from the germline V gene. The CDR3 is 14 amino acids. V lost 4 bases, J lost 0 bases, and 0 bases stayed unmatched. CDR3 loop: CASSGDRSTDTQYF. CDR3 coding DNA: TGTGCCAGCAGTGGGGACAGGAGCACAGATACGCAGTATTTT.

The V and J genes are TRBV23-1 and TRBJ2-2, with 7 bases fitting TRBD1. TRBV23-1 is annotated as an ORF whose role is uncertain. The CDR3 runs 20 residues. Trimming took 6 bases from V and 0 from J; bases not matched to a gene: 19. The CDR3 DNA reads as TGCGCCAGCAGAAGGGACAGCCTAACAGGTCGCTCGTCGAACACCGGGGAGCTGTTTTTT. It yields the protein CASRRDSLTGRSSNTGELFF.